This TCR beta chain was recorded in a study of immune cell composition in non-small cell lung cancer. Study results and caveats: Squamous lung tumours showed higher top 10 clone scores and clonality than adenocarcinomas. Dominant in vivo tumour-associated clones were not shown to share tumour-reactive sequences.

CDR1 is MGHDK and CDR2 is SYGVNS in the germline V gene. Losses at the gene ends were 2 bases for V and 5 bases for J; bases not matched to a gene: 7. The CDR3 sequence is 16 residues long. As for this clone: Its antigen is not known.

Some clones are missing from TCRdb's copy, which holds only in-frame ones; the method was immunoSEQ multiplex PCR. The sample yields around 13,000 clones, approximately 80% seen once. DNA was extracted from unsorted cell suspensions stored frozen. This receptor was identified in a human donor with non-small cell lung cancer. The rearrangement joins TRBV25-1 to TRBJ2-1; 9 bases agree with TRBD2. The sequencing sample was made of lung tumor tissue. CDR3 in amino acids: CASSEPGVAGDNEQFF. The CDR3 bases are TGTGCCAGCAGTGAACCCGGGGTAGCGGGGGACAATGAGCAGTTCTTC.